Listed below are T cell receptor beta chains from one sample, sequenced in a study of blood T cell repertoires in COVID-19. Here immunoSEQ multiplex PCR was the method, and the copy in TCRdb shows in-frame clones only, minus some. The sample carries under 300,000 clones, 75% to 90% recorded once. The sequenced sample was peripheral blood. These receptors all stem from a woman aged 40 to 55 who had recovered from COVID-19. Both conserved end residues are part of each CDR3. The D gene is left open where the match is weak. The size entry is marked missing in some rows and otherwise reads once, few, many or a size class.

length: 14; D: .; V: TRBV28; J: TRBJ1-5; size: .; CDR3: CASETFDRNQPQHF; DNA: TGTGCCAGCGAAACTTTTGATCGCAATCAGCCCCAGCATTTT
length: 14; D: .; V: TRBV11-2; J: TRBJ1-6; size: .; CDR3: CASSYDSYNSPLHF; DNA: TGTGCCAGCAGTTATGACAGCTATAATTCACCCCTCCACTTT
length: 20; D: TRBD1; V: TRBV7-8; J: TRBJ1-1; size: .; CDR3: CASSPIAFSGQGQRNTEAFF; DNA: TGTGCCAGCAGCCCTATAGCCTTTTCAGGACAGGGTCAACGGAACACTGAAGCTTTCTTT
length: 16; D: .; V: TRBV3-1/TRBV3-2; J: TRBJ2-7; size: few; CDR3: CASSQEDSISSYEQYF; DNA: TGTGCCAGCAGCCAAGAGGACAGCATTAGCTCCTACGAGCAGTACTTC
length: 13; D: TRBD2; V: TRBV29-1; J: TRBJ2-1; size: once; CDR3: CSVAKREGNEQFF; DNA: TGCAGCGTTGCAAAGCGGGAAGGCAATGAGCAGTTCTTC
length: 14; D: .; V: TRBV6-1; J: TRBJ2-7; size: few; CDR3: CASSEFRGESEQYF; DNA: TGTGCCAGCAGTGAATTCAGGGGGGAGTCCGAGCAGTACTTC
length: 12; D: .; V: TRBV7-9; J: TRBJ2-3; size: .; CDR3: CASSLLTDTQYF; DNA: TGTGCCAGCAGCCTACTCACAGATACGCAGTATTTT
length: 15; D: .; V: TRBV18; J: TRBJ1-1; size: .; CDR3: CASSPLKTQGTEAFF; DNA: TGTGCCAGCTCACCACTCAAAACCCAGGGCACTGAAGCTTTCTTT
length: 15; D: .; V: TRBV14; J: TRBJ1-6; size: .; CDR3: CASSQKDRPNSPLHF; DNA: TGTGCCAGCAGCCAGAAAGACAGGCCCAATTCACCCCTCCACTTT
length: 16; D: TRBD1; V: TRBV5-4; J: TRBJ2-7; size: .; CDR3: CASSSHRGSENYEQYF; DNA: TGTGCCAGCAGCTCACACAGGGGAAGTGAAAACTACGAGCAGTACTTC
length: 12; D: .; V: TRBV27; J: TRBJ2-3; size: .; CDR3: CASHPPEGTQYF; DNA: TGTGCCAGCCACCCTCCGGAGGGTACGCAGTATTTT
length: 14; D: .; V: TRBV15; J: TRBJ1-1; size: .; CDR3: CATSRVPGGTEAFF; DNA: TGTGCCACCAGCAGAGTCCCGGGCGGGACTGAAGCTTTCTTT
length: 17; D: TRBD2; V: TRBV28; J: TRBJ2-1; size: .; CDR3: CASSFPLLAGGYNEQFF; DNA: TGTGCCAGCAGTTTTCCCCTACTAGCGGGAGGTTACAATGAGCAGTTCTTC
length: 12; D: .; V: TRBV28; J: TRBJ2-3; size: .; CDR3: CASSLTTDTQYF; DNA: TGTGCCAGCAGTTTAACTACAGATACGCAGTATTTT
length: 14; D: TRBD1; V: TRBV6-5; J: TRBJ2-3; size: .; CDR3: CASRRTGYADTQYF; DNA: TGTGCCAGCCGTCGGACAGGGTACGCAGATACGCAGTATTTT
length: 16; D: TRBD2; V: TRBV7-6; J: TRBJ2-1; size: .; CDR3: CASSSTGLAGDNEQFF; DNA: TGTGCCAGCAGCTCAACGGGACTAGCGGGGGACAATGAGCAGTTCTTC
length: 13; D: .; V: TRBV24-1; J: TRBJ1-5; size: once; CDR3: CATSFSGNQPQHF; DNA: TGTGCCACCAGCTTTTCGGGCAATCAGCCCCAGCATTTT
length: 15; D: TRBD2; V: TRBV30; J: TRBJ2-7; size: .; CDR3: CAWSEGLAGSYEQYF; DNA: TGTGCCTGGAGTGAAGGACTAGCGGGTTCCTACGAGCAGTACTTC
length: 13; D: .; V: TRBV12-3/TRBV12-4; J: TRBJ2-1; size: .; CDR3: CASTMRLINEQFF; DNA: TGTGCCAGCACCATGAGGCTGATCAATGAGCAGTTCTTC
length: 15; D: .; V: TRBV27; J: TRBJ2-3; size: .; CDR3: CASSAGLAGGDTQYF; DNA: TGTGCCAGCAGTGCCGGACTGGCCGGGGGAGATACGCAGTATTTT
length: 13; D: .; V: TRBV29-1; J: TRBJ1-2; size: .; CDR3: CSVEREVNYGYTF; DNA: TGCAGCGTTGAAAGGGAGGTTAACTATGGCTACACCTTC
length: 13; D: .; V: TRBV2; J: TRBJ2-3; size: .; CDR3: CASSGQITDTQYF; DNA: TGTGCCAGCAGCGGACAGATCACAGATACGCAGTATTTT
length: 12; D: .; V: TRBV30; J: TRBJ2-4; size: .; CDR3: CAWSGLGDIQYF; DNA: TGTGCCTGGAGTGGGTTAGGGGACATTCAGTACTTC
length: 13; D: TRBD2; V: TRBV6-5; J: TRBJ2-6; size: .; CDR3: CAVGGVGANVLTF; DNA: TGTGCGGTGGGAGGGGTTGGGGCCAACGTCCTGACTTTC
length: 14; D: .; V: TRBV10-3; J: TRBJ2-7; size: .; CDR3: CAISVTVSSYEQYF; DNA: TGTGCCATCAGTGTGACAGTCTCCTCCTACGAGCAGTACTTC
length: 16; D: .; V: TRBV5-1; J: TRBJ1-2; size: .; CDR3: CASSDGLGGPIYGYTF; DNA: TGCGCCAGCAGCGATGGGCTAGGGGGTCCGATCTATGGCTACACCTTC
length: 16; D: TRBD1; V: TRBV6-1; J: TRBJ1-5; size: .; CDR3: CASSDGTGLGNQPQHF; DNA: TGTGCCAGCAGTGACGGGACAGGGCTTGGCAATCAGCCCCAGCATTTT
length: 14; D: TRBD2; V: TRBV6-5; J: TRBJ2-7; size: .; CDR3: CASRRGLAGREQYF; DNA: TGTGCCAGCAGACGTGGACTAGCGGGTCGCGAGCAGTACTTC
length: 15; D: .; V: TRBV11-2; J: TRBJ2-5; size: .; CDR3: CASSLGGTSRGTQYF; DNA: TGTGCCAGCAGCTTAGGGGGGACATCTCGAGGGACCCAGTACTTC
length: 14; D: .; V: TRBV4-1; J: TRBJ2-7; size: .; CDR3: CASSHLTSSYEQYF; DNA: TGCGCCAGCAGCCATTTGACTAGCTCCTACGAGCAGTACTTC
length: 17; D: TRBD1; V: TRBV7-9; J: TRBJ2-5; size: .; CDR3: CASSLGWRQGASETQYF; DNA: TGTGCCAGCAGCTTAGGGTGGAGACAGGGAGCCTCGGAGACCCAGTACTTC
length: 17; D: TRBD2; V: TRBV9; J: TRBJ2-3; size: .; CDR3: CASSVGGLAGVADTQYF; DNA: TGTGCCAGCAGCGTAGGGGGACTAGCGGGAGTGGCAGATACGCAGTATTTT
length: 13; D: TRBD1; V: TRBV19; J: TRBJ2-7; size: once; CDR3: CASSSTGGYEQYF; DNA: TGTGCCAGTAGTAGCACAGGGGGCTACGAGCAGTACTTC
length: 13; D: .; V: TRBV18; J: TRBJ1-4; size: .; CDR3: CASSETANEKLFF; DNA: TGTGCCAGCTCAGAGACAGCGAATGAAAAACTGTTTTTT
length: 16; D: .; V: TRBV11-2; J: TRBJ2-5; size: .; CDR3: CASSLVLSGWQETQYF; DNA: TGTGCCAGCAGCTTAGTTCTGTCAGGGTGGCAAGAGACCCAGTACTTC
length: 13; D: .; V: TRBV5-6; J: TRBJ1-2; size: many; CDR3: CASRRQHDYGYTF; DNA: TGTGCCAGCAGGCGACAGCATGACTATGGCTACACCTTC
length: 14; D: .; V: TRBV6-2/TRBV6-3; J: TRBJ1-2; size: .; CDR3: CASSGLLQHYGYTF; DNA: TGTGCCAGCAGTGGTCTTCTACAGCACTATGGCTACACCTTC
length: 13; D: .; V: TRBV7-9; J: TRBJ1-5; size: .; CDR3: CASSLGERQPQHF; DNA: TGTGCCAGCAGCTTAGGAGAACGCCAGCCCCAGCATTTT
length: 15; D: .; V: TRBV9; J: TRBJ1-1; size: .; CDR3: CASSVGQSWNTEAFF; DNA: TGTGCCAGCAGCGTAGGACAGTCTTGGAACACTGAAGCTTTCTTT
length: 20; D: .; V: TRBV12-1; J: TRBJ2-4; size: .; CDR3: CASSSKGLAGTIKCKNIQYF; DNA: TGTGCCAGCAGCTCCAAAGGACTAGCGGGGACCATAAAGTGCAAAAACATTCAGTACTTC
length: 18; D: TRBD1; V: TRBV5-8; J: TRBJ1-2; size: .; CDR3: CASSFHRDREPTNYGYTF; DNA: TGTGCCAGCAGTTTTCACCGGGACAGGGAGCCCACTAACTATGGCTACACCTTC
length: 16; D: TRBD1; V: TRBV4-2; J: TRBJ1-2; size: .; CDR3: CASSQDPRDRDYGYTF; DNA: TGTGCCAGCAGCCAAGATCCCCGGGACAGGGACTATGGCTACACCTTC
length: 15; D: .; V: TRBV7-9; J: TRBJ2-1; size: .; CDR3: CASREGGTGYNEQFF; DNA: TGTGCCAGCAGAGAGGGAGGGACAGGCTACAATGAGCAGTTCTTC
length: 13; D: TRBD1; V: TRBV6-5; J: TRBJ1-1; size: .; CDR3: CASSQGARTEAFF; DNA: TGTGCCAGCAGTCAGGGGGCTCGGACTGAAGCTTTCTTT
length: 12; D: .; V: TRBV3-1/TRBV3-2; J: TRBJ2-2; size: .; CDR3: CASSQSSGELFF; DNA: TGTGCCAGCAGCCAGTCATCCGGGGAGCTGTTTTTT
length: 12; D: .; V: TRBV27; J: TRBJ1-2; size: few; CDR3: CASSPTGLGYTF; DNA: TGTGCCAGCAGTCCCACCGGTCTCGGCTACACCTTC
length: 16; D: .; V: TRBV7-9; J: TRBJ2-1; size: .; CDR3: CASSGLLGSSYNEQFF; DNA: TGTGCCAGCAGCGGCCTCTTGGGGAGCTCCTACAATGAGCAGTTCTTC
length: 16; D: TRBD2; V: TRBV7-2; J: TRBJ2-7; size: .; CDR3: CASSLGTSVGPYEQYF; DNA: TGTGCCAGCAGCTTAGGGACTAGCGTGGGTCCTTACGAGCAGTACTTC
length: 14; D: TRBD2; V: TRBV2; J: TRBJ2-1; size: many; CDR3: CASSRGGNYNEQFF; DNA: TGTGCCTCCAGTCGGGGAGGGAACTACAATGAGCAGTTCTTC
length: 14; D: .; V: TRBV4-2; J: TRBJ1-4; size: .; CDR3: CASSREAGGEKLFF; DNA: TGTGCCAGCAGCCGCGAAGCAGGAGGGGAAAAACTGTTTTTT
length: 14; D: .; V: TRBV7-7; J: TRBJ2-1; size: .; CDR3: CASSYSHGGSEQFF; DNA: TGTGCTAGCAGCTATTCACACGGTGGGAGTGAGCAGTTCTTC
length: 13; D: TRBD1; V: TRBV7-3; J: TRBJ1-2; size: .; CDR3: CASSLDRDYGYTF; DNA: TGTGCCAGCAGCTTGGACAGGGACTATGGCTACACCTTC
length: 15; D: .; V: TRBV30; J: TRBJ1-5; size: .; CDR3: CAWSRGGGDNQPQHF; DNA: TGTGCCTGGAGCCGGGGGGGCGGGGATAATCAGCCCCAGCATTTT
length: 15; D: TRBD2; V: TRBV24-1; J: TRBJ2-1; size: .; CDR3: CATGRTSGKGNEQFF; DNA: TGTGCCACCGGTAGGACTAGCGGGAAAGGCAATGAGCAGTTCTTC